The T cell receptor beta chain described here comes from a study of a mutant IDH1 vaccine in newly diagnosed glioma. Overall study context: Of the patients given treatment, about 62% were male and 37.5% were female, and a mean age of approximately 37 years was recorded.

Time point of the sample: week 47, end of study. The vaccine gave 300 ug of a 20-mer mutant IDH1 peptide subcutaneously per dose. Produced via immunoSEQ multiplex PCR; TCRdb's table is partial and in-frame only. The sample comprises 10,000 to 15,000 clones, around 81% of which are singletons, and less than 5% rests with the top ten. This clone was recorded a few times. What it binds is not known. This clonotype originated in a woman between 40 and 55 years old with glioma. This sample comprised PBMCs, obtained from a glioma patient whose treatment included an IDH1 peptide vaccine.

This CDR3 is CASSDPRRGGRTGELFF. The DNA of the CDR3 is TGTGCCAGCAGCGACCCGCGGAGGGGGGGCCGCACCGGGGAGCTGTTTTTT. The chain joins TRBV7-8 to TRBJ2-2, with a possible D match to TRBD2 (7 bases). The V end lost 5 bases, the J end lost 4 bases, and 20 bases lay between the germline ends. The germline CDR1 and CDR2 sequences are SGHVS and FQNEAQ. CDR3 length: 17 residues.